This is a list of T cell receptor beta chains from one sample in a study of T cell repertoires in cytomegalovirus infection. Their recognized antigens are unknown. One entry per CDR3 protein, called by TCRdb with MiXCR from the reads. Of some 590,000 distinct CDR3 sequences in the sample, approximately 40% were seen once. Sequencing was performed on cultured PBMCs, taken from culture after CMV antigen stimulation. Every receptor here comes from a human donor in good health (CMV status not recorded). Some clones in this sample may be carry-over from other donors' samples. CDR3s include the opening cysteine and the closing phenylalanine or tryptophan. The order of the fields is J gene, CDR3 length, clone size, D gene, V gene, CDR3 protein, CDR3 DNA. The D gene is left open where the match is weak. Clone size is stated in some rows and not others, as once, few, many or a class when expanded.

>TRBJ2-7|16|NA|NA|TRBV7-2
CASSFTGALAAYEQYF
TGTGCCAGCAGCTTCACGGGCGCCCTCGCGGCCTACGAGCAGTACTTC
>TRBJ2-2|14|few|TRBD1|TRBV12-3/TRBV12-4
CATNPIPGTGKLFF
TGTGCCACCAACCCAATTCCTGGGACAGGCAAGCTGTTTTTT
>TRBJ2-7|16|many|NA|TRBV7-2
CASSFSSFVSSYEQYF
TGTGCCAGCAGCTTTAGTTCGTTCGTTTCATCCTACGAGCAGTACTTC
>TRBJ2-1|14|NA|NA|TRBV3-1
CASSQRYSYNEQFF
TGTGCCAGCAGCCAACGTTACTCTTACAATGAGCAGTTCTTC
>TRBJ2-2|18|once|TRBD1|TRBV10-1
CASAPGQGAWIDTGELFF
TGCGCCAGCGCACCGGGACAGGGGGCCTGGATCGACACCGGGGAGCTGTTTTTT
>TRBJ2-1|15|few|NA|TRBV7-2
CASSLRGARENEQFF
TGTGCCAGCAGCTTACGGGGGGCCCGGGAGAATGAGCAGTTCTTC
>TRBJ1-5|16|NA|NA|TRBV11-2
CASSSKGRDSNQPQHF
TGTGCCAGCAGTTCAAAGGGTAGGGATAGCAATCAGCCCCAGCATTTT
>TRBJ2-1|14|few|TRBD2|TRBV12-5
CASGPGLGFSEQFF
TGTGCTAGTGGTCCGGGACTAGGATTCTCTGAGCAGTTCTTC
>TRBJ2-3|13|few|NA|TRBV7-2
CASLRVGTDTQYF
TGTGCCAGCCTTCGGGTTGGCACAGATACGCAGTATTTT
>TRBJ2-7|17|many|TRBD1|TRBV7-2
CASSLAVRDRGLHEQYF
TGTGCCAGCAGCCTAGCTGTGCGTGACAGGGGGCTCCACGAGCAGTACTTC
>TRBJ2-5|13|NA|NA|TRBV6-2/TRBV6-3
CASTPTAAETQYF
TGTGCCAGCACCCCGACGGCGGCGGAGACCCAGTACTTC
>TRBJ2-1|14|NA|TRBD2|TRBV12-3/TRBV12-4
CASTKTSVGNEQFF
TGTGCCAGCACCAAGACTAGCGTTGGCAATGAGCAGTTCTTC
>TRBJ2-5|14|NA|NA|TRBV28
CASGYGGSLETQYF
TGTGCCAGCGGTTACGGGGGTTCCTTAGAGACCCAGTACTTC
>TRBJ2-3|17|NA|NA|TRBV28
CASEEGRGQVETDTQYF
TGTGCCAGCGAGGAGGGGAGGGGACAGGTCGAGACAGATACGCAGTATTTT
>TRBJ2-5|15|NA|TRBD2|TRBV12-3/TRBV12-4
CASGSTSGGTETQYF
TGTGCCAGCGGGTCGACTAGCGGGGGGACAGAGACCCAGTACTTC
>TRBJ1-1|13|NA|NA|TRBV6-2/TRBV6-3
CASIRSPNTEAFF
TGTGCCAGCATCCGGTCCCCAAACACTGAAGCTTTCTTT
>TRBJ1-5|15|few|NA|TRBV11-3
CASSIRWLSNQPQHF
TGTGCCAGCAGCATACGTTGGCTTAGCAATCAGCCCCAGCATTTT
>TRBJ2-2|13|NA|NA|TRBV12-3/TRBV12-4
CASNLANTGELFF
TGTGCCAGCAATCTCGCGAACACCGGGGAGCTGTTTTTT
>TRBJ1-4|16|few|TRBD1|TRBV7-9
CASSPRQGHTNEKLFF
TGTGCCAGCAGCCCGAGACAGGGGCACACTAATGAAAAACTGTTTTTT
>TRBJ1-1|14|NA|NA|TRBV7-2
CASSSGRGETEAFF
TGTGCCAGCAGCTCGGGACGAGGAGAGACTGAAGCTTTCTTT
>TRBJ2-1|14|NA|NA|TRBV7-6
CASSRLGVYNEQFF
TGTGCCAGCAGTCGATTAGGGGTGTACAATGAGCAGTTCTTC
>TRBJ2-5|14|few|TRBD1|TRBV7-2
CASSLQGTQETQYF
TGTGCCAGCAGCCTACAGGGGACCCAAGAGACCCAGTACTTC
>TRBJ2-5|16|few|NA|TRBV7-2
CASSLAGGLLQETQYF
TGTGCCAGCAGCTTAGCGGGGGGACTCCTCCAAGAGACCCAGTACTTC
>TRBJ2-1|13|few|NA|TRBV7-6
CASSLRLGQEQFF
TGTGCCAGCAGCTTAAGGTTGGGCCAAGAGCAGTTCTTC
>TRBJ2-7|14|NA|NA|TRBV14
CASSQLPSTYEQYF
TGTGCCAGCAGCCAACTCCCCAGTACCTACGAGCAGTACTTC
>TRBJ2-1|16|NA|NA|TRBV4-1
CASSQRQAGTYNEQFF
TGCGCCAGCAGCCAACGTCAGGCGGGAACCTACAATGAGCAGTTCTTC
>TRBJ2-4|13|NA|NA|TRBV2
CASSAGTKNIQYF
TGTGCCAGCAGCGCCGGGACTAAAAACATTCAGTACTTC
>TRBJ2-3|15|NA|NA|TRBV7-9
CASSLVIDIVISQYF
TGTGCCAGCAGCTTAGTCATTGACATCGTTATATCGCAGTATTTT
>TRBJ1-3|12|NA|NA|TRBV15
CATRDIRNTIYF
TGTGCCACCCGGGACATTCGAAACACCATATATTTT
>TRBJ2-1|12|few|TRBD2|TRBV7-2
CASSPGTSGGFF
TGTGCCAGCAGCCCCGGGACTAGCGGGGGGTTCTTC
>TRBJ2-1|17|few|NA|TRBV7-8
CASSGRDGRLSYNEQFF
TGTGCCAGCAGCGGCCGGGATGGCCGACTCTCCTACAATGAGCAGTTCTTC
>TRBJ2-2|14|NA|TRBD1|TRBV2
CASVTGVGTGELFF
TGTGCCAGCGTAACAGGGGTTGGCACCGGGGAGCTGTTTTTT
>TRBJ2-3|14|NA|NA|TRBV5-3
CASNRAESTDTQYF
TGTGCCAGCAACCGGGCCGAGAGCACAGATACGCAGTATTTT
>TRBJ2-6|16|NA|NA|TRBV19
CASSIHTLSGANVLTF
TGTGCCAGTAGTATCCACACACTCTCTGGGGCCAACGTCCTGACTTTC
>TRBJ1-2|16|NA|NA|TRBV4-1
CASSQDPTRHQRGYTF
TGCGCCAGCAGCCAAGACCCGACTCGGCACCAACGGGGCTACACCTTC
>TRBJ1-1|15|NA|NA|TRBV7-2
CASSLEEGRGTEAFF
TGTGCCAGCAGCTTAGAGGAGGGGAGAGGCACTGAAGCTTTCTTT
>TRBJ2-7|15|NA|NA|TRBV5-1
CASSKEQGWIYEQYF
TGCGCCAGCAGCAAAGAACAGGGTTGGATCTACGAGCAGTACTTC
>TRBJ2-5|18|NA|TRBD2|TRBV6-6
CASSSTGVATSGSETQYF
TGTGCCAGCAGTTCCACCGGGGTAGCGACTAGCGGGTCAGAGACCCAGTACTTC
>TRBJ1-1|13|NA|NA|TRBV10-3
CAISERQNTEAFF
TGTGCCATCAGTGAAAGACAAAACACTGAAGCTTTCTTT
>TRBJ2-3|14|NA|TRBD2|TRBV7-8
CASSKLAGRATQYF
TGTGCCAGCAGCAAACTAGCCGGGAGGGCTACGCAGTATTTT
>TRBJ1-1|14|NA|TRBD1|TRBV6-5
CASSSRTGGQEAFF
TGTGCCAGCAGTTCCCGGACAGGGGGCCAAGAAGCTTTCTTT
>TRBJ1-2|15|NA|TRBD1|TRBV15
CATSRSGQGNYGYTF
TGTGCCACCAGCAGATCGGGACAGGGGAACTATGGCTACACCTTC
>TRBJ2-1|15|NA|NA|TRBV9
CASSAPRFEGGEQFF
TGTGCCAGCAGCGCACCCCGATTTGAGGGCGGTGAGCAGTTCTTC
>TRBJ2-7|16|NA|NA|TRBV4-1
CASSQVPSAGSYEQYF
TGCGCCAGCAGCCAGGTTCCTAGCGCGGGCTCCTACGAGCAGTACTTC
>TRBJ1-3|16|NA|NA|TRBV12-3/TRBV12-4
CASTLRGSPPGNTIYF
TGTGCCAGCACCCTCAGGGGCTCGCCCCCTGGAAACACCATATATTTT
>TRBJ2-3|16|NA|TRBD1|TRBV12-3/TRBV12-4
CASSLFRGQGTDTQYF
TGTGCCAGCAGTTTATTCAGGGGGCAGGGAACAGATACGCAGTATTTT
>TRBJ1-5|15|few|NA|TRBV12-3/TRBV12-4
CASSNRRELNQPQHF
TGTGCCAGCAGTAACCGCCGGGAATTGAATCAGCCCCAGCATTTT
>TRBJ1-1|14|few|NA|TRBV7-2
CASSLALTALEAFF
TGTGCCAGCAGCTTAGCGTTGACCGCCTTGGAAGCTTTCTTT
>TRBJ2-7|15|NA|NA|TRBV6-6
CASSSPRDGYYEQYF
TGTGCCAGCAGTTCGCCCCGGGACGGATACTACGAGCAGTACTTC
>TRBJ2-3|12|NA|NA|TRBV12-3/TRBV12-4
CASSTLRAGQYF
TGTGCCAGCAGTACCCTCCGGGCGGGGCAGTATTTT
>TRBJ2-3|15|many|NA|TRBV7-2
CASSFVASKEDTQYF
TGTGCCAGCAGCTTCGTAGCGTCCAAGGAAGATACGCAGTATTTT
>TRBJ1-1|14|NA|NA|TRBV7-2
CASSSLGRNTEAFF
TGTGCCAGCAGCTCCCTAGGGAGGAACACTGAAGCTTTCTTT
>TRBJ2-3|12|NA|NA|TRBV6-6
CATNKPTDTQYF
TGTGCCACAAATAAACCCACAGATACGCAGTATTTT
>TRBJ1-1|15|NA|NA|TRBV6-8
CASSYSLTLGTEAFF
TGTGCCAGCAGTTACTCCCTAACTTTGGGCACTGAAGCTTTCTTT
>TRBJ1-1|13|few|NA|TRBV7-2
CASSRSEDTEAFF
TGTGCCAGCAGCCGAAGTGAGGACACTGAAGCTTTCTTT
>TRBJ2-1|14|NA|NA|TRBV3-1
CASSARWAYNEQFF
TGTGCCAGCAGTGCGCGGTGGGCCTACAATGAGCAGTTCTTC
>TRBJ2-1|16|many|TRBD2|TRBV7-2
CASSLGGLAGGSEQFF
TGTGCCAGCAGCTTAGGGGGACTAGCGGGAGGGAGTGAGCAGTTCTTC
>TRBJ2-7|15|NA|TRBD2|TRBV6-2/TRBV6-3
CASIHGAGTPYEQYF
TGTGCCAGCATCCACGGAGCGGGAACTCCCTACGAGCAGTACTTC
>TRBJ1-5|16|NA|NA|TRBV24-1
CATSDSSQGFNQPQHF
TGTGCCACCAGTGATTCTTCACAAGGATTTAATCAGCCCCAGCATTTT